This is a list of T cell receptor beta chains from one sample in a study of shared clonotypes between healthy human individuals. TCRdb keeps only in-frame clones here, not all; method: immunoSEQ multiplex PCR. The table lists millions of clones, approximately 95% of them singletons. Input material: naive CD4+ T cells from PBMCs. The receptors here all came from a young man in good health. Some clones in this sample may be carry-over from other donors' samples. The CDR3 runs from the conserved cysteine through the conserved F or W. D genes are given only for firm matches. Some rows mark clone size as missing; the rest say once, few, many or name a class of expanded clone.

v_gene	j_gene	abundance	d_gene	CDR3aa	CDR3nt
TRBV18	TRBJ1-1	once	TRBD1	CASSPQGAPNTEAFF	TGTGCCAGCTCACCCCAGGGGGCCCCGAACACTGAAGCTTTCTTT
TRBV9	TRBJ2-1	.	.	CASSVDGGSYNEQFF	TGTGCCAGCAGCGTTGACGGGGGCTCCTACAATGAGCAGTTCTTC
TRBV6-4	TRBJ1-2	.	.	CASSDSGSGYTF	TGTGCCAGCAGTGACTCCGGGTCCGGCTACACCTTC
TRBV6-1	TRBJ1-5	.	.	CASSERFGRGRDQPQHF	TGTGCCAGCAGTGAAAGGTTCGGCAGGGGAAGGGATCAGCCCCAGCATTTT
TRBV27	TRBJ2-7	.	.	CASSLIQQPSYEQYF	TGTGCCAGCAGTTTAATCCAGCAGCCCTCCTACGAGCAGTACTTC
TRBV14	TRBJ2-7	.	.	CASSQGVGSAYEQYF	TGTGCCAGCAGCCAAGGGGTGGGTAGCGCCTACGAGCAGTACTTC
TRBV28	TRBJ1-2	.	.	CASSRPTNYGYTF	TGTGCCAGCAGCAGGCCTACCAACTATGGCTACACCTTC
TRBV7-3	TRBJ2-6	.	TRBD2	CASSLQASGRRSGANVLTF	TGTGCCAGCAGCTTACAGGCTAGCGGGCGACGCTCTGGGGCCAACGTCCTGACTTTC
TRBV19	TRBJ1-1	.	TRBD1	CASNPTGGNTEAFF	TGTGCCAGCAACCCTACAGGGGGGAACACTGAAGCTTTCTTT
TRBV5-1	TRBJ2-5	.	.	CASSFSQETQYF	TGCGCCAGCAGCTTCTCCCAAGAGACCCAGTACTTC
TRBV6-1	TRBJ2-3	.	.	CASSGQRDTQYF	TGTGCCAGCAGTGGACAGCGGGATACGCAGTATTTT
TRBV7-8	TRBJ2-6	once	TRBD1	CASSTDRAGANVLTF	TGTGCCAGCAGCACGGACAGGGCCGGGGCCAACGTCCTGACTTTC
TRBV27	TRBJ1-2	.	.	CASSFGGYGYTF	TGTGCCAGCAGTTTCGGGGGCTATGGCTACACCTTC
TRBV28	TRBJ1-1	once	.	CASSSPGTRIAFF	TGTGCCAGCAGTTCCCCTGGGACTCGGATAGCTTTCTTT
TRBV28	TRBJ2-7	.	TRBD1	CASVQGALHEQYF	TGTGCCAGCGTACAGGGGGCGCTTCACGAGCAGTACTTC
TRBV2	TRBJ2-2	once	.	CASSLQQNTGELFF	TGTGCCAGCTCCCTACAACAGAACACCGGGGAGCTGTTTTTT
TRBV25-1	TRBJ1-5	.	.	CASSGGTRYSNQPQHF	TGTGCCAGCAGTGGGGGGACCCGTTATAGCAATCAGCCCCAGCATTTT
TRBV4-2	TRBJ2-3	.	.	CASSQAVRFDTQYF	TGTGCCAGCAGCCAAGCGGTACGTTTCGATACGCAGTATTTT
TRBV30	TRBJ2-3	.	.	CAWSPSSRRDTQYF	TGTGCCTGGAGTCCCTCCTCGAGACGAGATACGCAGTATTTT
TRBV10-3	TRBJ1-4	.	.	CAIRGDLGRREKLFF	TGTGCCATAAGGGGGGACCTTGGCCGGCGCGAAAAACTGTTTTTT
TRBV5-1	TRBJ2-1	.	TRBD2	CASSWLTSGPYNEQFF	TGCGCCAGCAGCTGGTTGACTAGCGGGCCCTACAATGAGCAGTTCTTC
TRBV6-5	TRBJ1-5	once	.	CASSYGQTYNQPQHF	TGTGCCAGCAGTTACGGACAGACTTACAATCAGCCCCAGCATTTT
TRBV19	TRBJ2-5	.	.	CASSRTGNPGQETQYF	TGTGCCAGTAGTAGAACGGGAAACCCGGGGCAAGAGACCCAGTACTTC
TRBV6-5	TRBJ1-2	.	.	CASRSSGVYGYTF	TGTGCCAGCAGGTCCTCAGGGGTATATGGCTACACCTTC
TRBV28	TRBJ2-2	.	.	CASTTGTLNTGELFF	TGTGCCAGTACTACCGGGACACTAAACACCGGGGAGCTGTTTTTT
TRBV5-1	TRBJ2-7	.	.	CASSVTGTAYEQYF	TGCGCCAGCAGCGTAACAGGGACGGCCTACGAGCAGTACTTC
TRBV7-9	TRBJ2-7	.	.	CASSQGGRGRSYEQYF	TGTGCCAGCAGCCAAGGGGGGCGGGGCCGATCCTACGAGCAGTACTTC
TRBV28	TRBJ2-3	.	.	CASSWGTLRTDTQYF	TGTGCCAGCAGTTGGGGGACCCTCAGGACAGATACGCAGTATTTT
TRBV15	TRBJ1-5	.	TRBD1	CATSRVGQGGQPQHF	TGTGCCACCAGCAGAGTAGGGCAGGGGGGTCAGCCCCAGCATTTT
TRBV19	TRBJ1-5	.	.	CASSPRGSQPQHF	TGTGCCAGTAGTCCCAGGGGTTCACAGCCCCAGCATTTT
TRBV6-6	TRBJ1-1	.	TRBD1	CASRVRDSREAFF	TGTGCCAGCAGGGTCCGGGACAGCCGTGAAGCTTTCTTT
TRBV5-5	TRBJ1-2	once	.	CASSLAGQRNYGYTF	TGTGCCAGCAGCTTGGCGGGCCAGAGAAACTATGGCTACACCTTC
TRBV7-7	TRBJ2-7	.	.	CASSFSPGNEQYF	TGTGCCAGCAGCTTCTCTCCCGGGAACGAGCAGTACTTC
TRBV10-2	TRBJ1-4	once	.	CASSDGSGGRTNEKLFF	TGCGCCAGCAGTGATGGATCGGGGGGTAGAACTAATGAAAAACTGTTTTTT
TRBV18	TRBJ2-7	.	.	CASSPRADTYEQYF	TGTGCCAGCTCACCTCGGGCGGACACCTACGAGCAGTACTTC
TRBV6-1	TRBJ2-1	.	.	CASSGMGAAYNEQFF	TGTGCCAGCAGCGGCATGGGGGCGGCCTACAATGAGCAGTTCTTC
TRBV5-5	TRBJ1-5	.	.	CASSLASGNQPQHF	TGTGCCAGCAGCTTGGCGTCGGGAAATCAGCCCCAGCATTTT
TRBV7-9	TRBJ2-3	.	TRBD2	CASSLGGGRAPDTQYF	TGTGCCAGCAGCTTAGGGGGCGGGAGGGCCCCAGATACGCAGTATTTT
TRBV30	TRBJ1-6	.	.	CAWSVPGSPLHF	TGTGCCTGGAGTGTCCCAGGATCACCCCTCCACTTT
TRBV5-1	TRBJ2-7	.	.	CASSRFTSSYEQYF	TGCGCCAGCAGCAGATTTACGAGCTCCTACGAGCAGTACTTC
TRBV14	TRBJ2-7	.	.	CASSHSAYEQYF	TGTGCCAGCAGCCACAGTGCCTACGAGCAGTACTTC
TRBV10-3	TRBJ1-1	once	.	CAINRDGELNTEAFF	TGTGCCATCAATAGGGACGGAGAGTTGAACACTGAAGCTTTCTTT
TRBV19	TRBJ1-2	.	.	CASSSGLHGGGYTF	TGTGCCAGTAGTTCGGGACTCCACGGAGGGGGCTACACCTTC
TRBV19	TRBJ1-5	.	.	CASSGAQGQPQHF	TGTGCCAGTAGTGGAGCTCAGGGTCAGCCCCAGCATTTT
TRBV5-5	TRBJ1-3	.	.	CASSLAGPSGNTIYF	TGTGCCAGCAGCTTGGCAGGGCCCTCTGGAAACACCATATATTTT
TRBV6-1	TRBJ1-5	.	.	CASSDTIGGQPQHF	TGTGCCAGCAGTGATACCATCGGCGGTCAGCCCCAGCATTTT
TRBV7-2	TRBJ1-2	.	TRBD1	CASSRDRVVSYGYTF	TGTGCCAGCAGCCGAGACAGGGTGGTGAGCTATGGCTACACCTTC
TRBV6-1	TRBJ1-5	.	.	CASSAVNRNQPQHF	TGTGCCAGCAGTGCCGTGAATCGCAATCAGCCCCAGCATTTT
TRBV7-3	TRBJ1-2	few	.	CASSLTGLEGYTF	TGTGCCAGCAGCTTAACAGGGTTGGAAGGCTACACCTTC
TRBV28	TRBJ1-1	.	.	CASSTGGEGLGQAFF	TGTGCCAGCAGCACAGGAGGGGAAGGACTGGGTCAAGCTTTCTTT
TRBV29-1	TRBJ2-7	.	.	CSVEDQGKQYF	TGCAGCGTTGAAGATCAAGGCAAGCAGTACTTC
TRBV4-2	TRBJ1-2	.	.	CASSQDTQGNYGYTF	TGTGCCAGCAGCCAAGATACACAGGGAAACTATGGCTACACCTTC
TRBV4-1	TRBJ1-2	.	.	CASSPPTANYGYTF	TGCGCCAGCAGCCCCCCGACCGCAAACTATGGCTACACCTTC
TRBV9	TRBJ2-3	.	TRBD1	CASSARGSFYSTDTQYF	TGTGCCAGCAGTGCCAGGGGGAGCTTTTACAGCACAGATACGCAGTATTTT
TRBV20-1	TRBJ2-3	.	.	CSAISDTQYF	TGCAGTGCCATCTCCGATACGCAGTATTTT
TRBV29-1	TRBJ2-5	once	TRBD2	CSTSFSSGRETQYF	TGCAGCACTTCCTTCTCGAGCGGGAGAGAGACCCAGTACTTC